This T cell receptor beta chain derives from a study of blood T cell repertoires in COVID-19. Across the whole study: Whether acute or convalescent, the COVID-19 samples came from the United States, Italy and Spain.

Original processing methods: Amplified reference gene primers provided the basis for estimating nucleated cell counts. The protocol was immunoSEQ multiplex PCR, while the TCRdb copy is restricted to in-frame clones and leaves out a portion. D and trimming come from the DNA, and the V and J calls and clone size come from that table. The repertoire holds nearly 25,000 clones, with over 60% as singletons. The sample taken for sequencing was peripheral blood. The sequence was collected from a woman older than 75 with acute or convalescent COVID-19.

CDR3 bases: TGTGCCAGCAGCAACCACAGGGTGTTGGGTCGGCGAACTGGAAACACCATATATTTT. Translation gives CASSNHRVLGRRTGNTIYF. The V gene is TRBV14, the J gene TRBJ1-3; TRBD1 is a possible D gene (6 bases). The length of the CDR3 is 19 residues. The germline V gene encodes CDR1 SGHDN and CDR2 FVKESK. The ends were cut back, 5 bases at V and 2 bases at J, with 25 bases in the middle.